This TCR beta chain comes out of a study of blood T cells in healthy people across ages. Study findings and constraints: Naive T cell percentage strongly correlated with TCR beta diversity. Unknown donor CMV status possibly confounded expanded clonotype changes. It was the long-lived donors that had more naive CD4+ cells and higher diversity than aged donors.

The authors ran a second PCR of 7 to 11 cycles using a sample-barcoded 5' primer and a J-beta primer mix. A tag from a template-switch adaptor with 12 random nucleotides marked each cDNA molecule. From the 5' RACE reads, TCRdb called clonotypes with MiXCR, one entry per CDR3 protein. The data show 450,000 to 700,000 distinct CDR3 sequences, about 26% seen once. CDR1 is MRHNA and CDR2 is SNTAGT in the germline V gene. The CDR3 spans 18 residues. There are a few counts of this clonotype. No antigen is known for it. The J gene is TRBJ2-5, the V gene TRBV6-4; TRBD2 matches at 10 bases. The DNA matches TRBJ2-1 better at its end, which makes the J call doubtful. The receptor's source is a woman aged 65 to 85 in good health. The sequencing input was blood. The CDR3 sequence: CASSEASGGPSPYNEQFF. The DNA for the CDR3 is TGTGCCAGCAGTGAGGCTAGCGGGGGCCCTTCCCCTTACAATGAGCAGTTCTTC.